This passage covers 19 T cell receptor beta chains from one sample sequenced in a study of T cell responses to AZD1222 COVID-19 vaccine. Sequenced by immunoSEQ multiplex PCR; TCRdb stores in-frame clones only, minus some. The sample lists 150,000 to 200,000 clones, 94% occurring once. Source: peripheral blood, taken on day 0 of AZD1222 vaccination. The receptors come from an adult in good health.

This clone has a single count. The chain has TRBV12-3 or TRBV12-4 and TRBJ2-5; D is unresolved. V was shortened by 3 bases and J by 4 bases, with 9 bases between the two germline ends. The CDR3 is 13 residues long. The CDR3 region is CASSFTETETQYF. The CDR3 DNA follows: TGTGCCAGCAGTTTCACGGAGACAGAGACCCAGTACTTC.

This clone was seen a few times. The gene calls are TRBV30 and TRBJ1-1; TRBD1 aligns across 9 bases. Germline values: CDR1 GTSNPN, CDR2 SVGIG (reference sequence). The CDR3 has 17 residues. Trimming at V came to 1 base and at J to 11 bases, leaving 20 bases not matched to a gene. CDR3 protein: CAWSAVRDRVTWVSAFF. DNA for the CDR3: TGTGCCTGGAGTGCCGTTCGGGACAGGGTAACATGGGTGTCGGCTTTCTTT.

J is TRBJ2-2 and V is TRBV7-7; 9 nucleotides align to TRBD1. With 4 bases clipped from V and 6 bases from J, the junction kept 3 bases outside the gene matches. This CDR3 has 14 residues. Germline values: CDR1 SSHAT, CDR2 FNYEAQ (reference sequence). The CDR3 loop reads CASSSRTGAGELFF. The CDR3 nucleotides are TGTGCCAGCAGCTCTCGGACAGGGGCCGGGGAGCTGTTTTTT.

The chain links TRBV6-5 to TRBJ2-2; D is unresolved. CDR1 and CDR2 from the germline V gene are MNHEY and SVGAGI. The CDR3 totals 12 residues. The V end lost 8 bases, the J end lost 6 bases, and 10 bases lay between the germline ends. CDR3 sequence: CASRLGAGELFF. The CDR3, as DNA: TGTGCCAGCCGCCTGGGTGCCGGGGAGCTGTTTTTT.

CDR3 bases: TGTGCCAGCAGCGGGAGGGACAGGCCAAATGAGCAGTTCTTC. This gives the protein CASSGRDRPNEQFF. The chain employs TRBV5-4 and TRBJ2-1, with a possible D match to TRBD1 (8 bases). Germline V gene data show CDR1 as SGHNT and CDR2 as YYREEE (reference sequence). V was clipped by 4 bases and J by 7 bases, with 15 bases between them. This CDR3 comprises 14 residues.

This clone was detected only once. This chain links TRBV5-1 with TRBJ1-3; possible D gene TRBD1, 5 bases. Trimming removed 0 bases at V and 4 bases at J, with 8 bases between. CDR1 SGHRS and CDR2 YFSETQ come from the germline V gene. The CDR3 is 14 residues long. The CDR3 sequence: CASSLGGQGNTIYF. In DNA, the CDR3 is TGCGCCAGCAGCTTGGGGGGCCAAGGAAACACCATATATTTT.

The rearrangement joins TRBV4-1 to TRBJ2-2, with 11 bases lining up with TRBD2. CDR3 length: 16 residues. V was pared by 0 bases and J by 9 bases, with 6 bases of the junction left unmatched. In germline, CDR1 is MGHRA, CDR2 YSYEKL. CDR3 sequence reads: CASSQEPTSGTWELFF. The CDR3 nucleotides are TGCGCCAGCAGCCAAGAACCGACTAGCGGGACCTGGGAGCTGTTTTTT.

The CDR3 here is CASSFVFNEQFF. The CDR3 coding sequence is TGTGCCAGCAGTTTTGTTTTCAATGAGCAGTTCTTC. V usage is TRBV28 and J usage is TRBJ2-1; D unclear. Germline V gene lookup returns CDR1 MDHEN and CDR2 SYDVKM. The CDR3 spans 12 residues. V was cut by 3 bases and J by 6 bases, with 6 bases left in between.

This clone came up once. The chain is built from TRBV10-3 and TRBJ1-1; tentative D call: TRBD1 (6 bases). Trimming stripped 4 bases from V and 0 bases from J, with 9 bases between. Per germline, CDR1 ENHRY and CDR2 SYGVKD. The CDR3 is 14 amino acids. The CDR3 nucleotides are TGTGCCATCAGTGTACGACAGGTGAACACTGAAGCTTTCTTT. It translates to CAISVRQVNTEAFF.

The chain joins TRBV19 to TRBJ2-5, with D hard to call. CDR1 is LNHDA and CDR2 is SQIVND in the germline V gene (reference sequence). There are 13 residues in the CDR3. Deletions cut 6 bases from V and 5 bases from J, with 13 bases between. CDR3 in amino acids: CASSPIAWETQYF. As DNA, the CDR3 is TGTGCCAGTAGCCCCATAGCATGGGAGACCCAGTACTTC.

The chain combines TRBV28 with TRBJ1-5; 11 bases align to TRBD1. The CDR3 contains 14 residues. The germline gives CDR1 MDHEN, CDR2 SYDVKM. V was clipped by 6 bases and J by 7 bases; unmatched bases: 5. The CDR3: CASSPGTGGQPQHF. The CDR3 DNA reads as TGTGCCAGCAGCCCGGGGACAGGGGGGCAGCCCCAGCATTTT.

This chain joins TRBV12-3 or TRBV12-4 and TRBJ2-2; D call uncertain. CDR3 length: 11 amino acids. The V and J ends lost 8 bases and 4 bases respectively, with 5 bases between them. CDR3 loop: CASWFTGELFF. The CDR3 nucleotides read TGTGCCAGCTGGTTCACCGGGGAGCTGTTTTTT.

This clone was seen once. CDR3 DNA sequence: TGTGCCAGCAGCGTAGGTTTCAATCAGCCCCAGCATTTT. Translating gives CASSVGFNQPQHF. The chain couples TRBV9 to TRBJ1-5; D is unclear. Germline lookup yields CDR1 SGDLS and CDR2 YYNGEE. The CDR3 spans 13 residues. With 0 bases removed from V and 3 bases from J, the gap between germline ends came to 4 bases.

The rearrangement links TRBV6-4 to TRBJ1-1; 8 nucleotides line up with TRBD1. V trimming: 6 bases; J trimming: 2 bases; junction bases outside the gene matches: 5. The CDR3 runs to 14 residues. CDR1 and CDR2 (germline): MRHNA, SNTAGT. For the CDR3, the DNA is TGTGCCAGCAGGACTCAGGGGGCAAACACTGAAGCTTTCTTT. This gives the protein CASRTQGANTEAFF.

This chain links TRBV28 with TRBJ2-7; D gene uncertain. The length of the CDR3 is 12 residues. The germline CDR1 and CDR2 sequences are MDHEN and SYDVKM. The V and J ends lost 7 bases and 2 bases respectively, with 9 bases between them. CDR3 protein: CASNLNPYEQYF. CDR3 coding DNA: TGTGCCAGCAACTTGAACCCCTACGAGCAGTACTTC. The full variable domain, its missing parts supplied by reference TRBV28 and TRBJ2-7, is DVKVTQSSRYLVKRTGEKVFLECVQDMDHENMFWYRQDPGLGLRLIYFSYDVKMKEKGDIPEGYSVSREKKERFSLILESASTNQTSMYLCASNLNPYEQYFGPGTRLTVT.

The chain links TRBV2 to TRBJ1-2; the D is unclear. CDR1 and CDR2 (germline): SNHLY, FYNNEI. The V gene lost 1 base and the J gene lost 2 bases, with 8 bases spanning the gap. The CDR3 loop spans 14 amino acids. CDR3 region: CASSEENRNYGYTF. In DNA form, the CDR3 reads TGTGCCAGCAGTGAAGAAAACAGAAACTATGGCTACACCTTC.

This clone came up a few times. The CDR3 is CASSLPGRRSEQYF. As DNA, the CDR3 is TGTGCCAGCAGCCTTCCGGGACGTCGAAGCGAGCAGTACTTC. This chain uses TRBV5-7 with TRBJ2-7; D may be TRBD1 or TRBD2 (5 bases each). TRBV5-7 is labeled an ORF, and its function is uncertain. With 4 bases removed from V and 6 bases from J, the gap between germline ends came to 17 bases. The length of the CDR3 is 14 residues.

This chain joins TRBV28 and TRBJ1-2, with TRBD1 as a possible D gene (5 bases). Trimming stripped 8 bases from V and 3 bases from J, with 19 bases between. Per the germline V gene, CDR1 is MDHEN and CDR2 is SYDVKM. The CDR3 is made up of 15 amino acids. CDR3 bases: TGTGCCAGCTCACTTGACGGGGGTTCGGACTATGGCTACACCTTC. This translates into CASSLDGGSDYGYTF.

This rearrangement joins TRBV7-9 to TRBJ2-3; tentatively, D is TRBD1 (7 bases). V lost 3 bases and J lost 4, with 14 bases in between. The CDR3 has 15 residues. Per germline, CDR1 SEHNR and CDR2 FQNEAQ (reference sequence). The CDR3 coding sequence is TGTGCCAGCAGCTTGGGGCAGGGGGGTTCAGATACGCAGTATTTT. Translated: CASSLGQGGSDTQYF.